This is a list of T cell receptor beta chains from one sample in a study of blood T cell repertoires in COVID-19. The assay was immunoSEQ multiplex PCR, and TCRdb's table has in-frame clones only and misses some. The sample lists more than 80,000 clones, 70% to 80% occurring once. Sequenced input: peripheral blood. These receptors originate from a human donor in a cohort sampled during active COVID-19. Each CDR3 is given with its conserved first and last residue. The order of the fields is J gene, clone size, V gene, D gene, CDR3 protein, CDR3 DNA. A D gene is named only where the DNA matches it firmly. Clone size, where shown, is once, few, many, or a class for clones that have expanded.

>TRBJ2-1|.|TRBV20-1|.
CSAGSNNEQFF
TGCAGTGCAGGGAGTAACAATGAGCAGTTCTTC
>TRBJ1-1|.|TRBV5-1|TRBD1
CASSAGTGSSIGTATEAFF
TGCGCCAGCAGCGCCGGGACAGGGAGTAGTATCGGGACCGCAACTGAAGCTTTCTTT
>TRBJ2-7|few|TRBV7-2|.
CASSLVSPREQYF
TGTGCCAGCAGCTTAGTATCCCCGAGGGAGCAGTACTTC
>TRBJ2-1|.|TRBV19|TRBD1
CASSTRTGTNNEQFF
TGTGCCAGTAGTACCCGGACAGGAACCAACAATGAGCAGTTCTTC
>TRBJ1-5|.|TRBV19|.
CASMRTPESNQPQHF
TGTGCCAGTATGAGAACGCCGGAGAGCAATCAGCCCCAGCATTTT
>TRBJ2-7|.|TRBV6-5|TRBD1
CASRTRQGSYEQYF
TGTGCCAGCAGGACGCGACAGGGGAGTTACGAGCAGTACTTC
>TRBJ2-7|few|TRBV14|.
CASSAARSHEQYF
TGTGCCAGCTCGGCCGCCAGGTCTCACGAGCAGTACTTC
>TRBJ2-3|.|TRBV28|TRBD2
CASNSGRVTDTQYF
TGTGCCAGCAATAGCGGGAGAGTGACAGATACGCAGTATTTT
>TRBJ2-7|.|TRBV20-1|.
CSASGEATFYEQYF
TGCAGTGCTAGTGGGGAGGCCACATTCTACGAGCAGTACTTC
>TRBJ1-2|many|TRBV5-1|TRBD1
CASSLVSGQGKHANYGYTF
TGCGCCAGCAGCTTGGTGTCCGGACAGGGGAAACATGCTAACTATGGCTACACCTTC
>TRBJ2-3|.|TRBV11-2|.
CASSLGRAAGRADTQYF
TGTGCCAGCAGCTTAGGGAGGGCAGCCGGCAGAGCAGATACGCAGTATTTT
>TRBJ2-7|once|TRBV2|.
CASRRQSYEQYF
TGTGCCAGCAGACGACAGTCGTACGAGCAGTACTTC
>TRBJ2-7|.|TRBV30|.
CARAPVEEYYEQYF
TGTGCCCGAGCCCCTGTTGAGGAGTACTACGAGCAGTACTTC
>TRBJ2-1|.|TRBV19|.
CASSILRGGSNEQFF
TGTGCCAGTAGTATACTTAGGGGAGGCTCCAATGAGCAGTTCTTC
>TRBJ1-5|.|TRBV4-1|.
CASSQGQGNSNQPQHF
TGCGCCAGCAGCCAAGGGCAGGGAAACAGCAATCAGCCCCAGCATTTT
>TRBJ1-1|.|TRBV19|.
CVTVMNTEAFF
TGCGTGACAGTGATGAACACTGAAGCTTTCTTT
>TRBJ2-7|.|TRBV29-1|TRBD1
CSVDRGQGYEQYF
TGCAGCGTTGATCGGGGACAGGGCTACGAGCAGTACTTC
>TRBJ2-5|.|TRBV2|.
CVSSETVPPKTQYF
TGTGTCAGCAGTGAGACAGTTCCCCCGAAGACCCAGTACTTC
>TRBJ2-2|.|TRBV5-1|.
CASSSQGNTGELFF
TGCGCCAGCAGCTCGCAGGGGAACACCGGGGAGCTGTTTTTT
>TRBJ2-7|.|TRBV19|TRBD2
CASSVLAGGTYEQYF
TGTGCCAGTAGCGTACTAGCGGGAGGTACCTACGAGCAGTACTTC
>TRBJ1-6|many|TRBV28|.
CASRSGAGRSPLHF
TGTGCCAGCAGATCTGGGGCAGGGCGCTCACCCCTCCACTTT
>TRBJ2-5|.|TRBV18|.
CASSQGRQETQYF
TGTGCCAGCTCACAGGGGCGTCAAGAGACCCAGTACTTC
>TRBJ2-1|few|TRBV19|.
CASSRRDEQFF
TGTGCCAGTAGTAGGAGAGATGAGCAGTTCTTC
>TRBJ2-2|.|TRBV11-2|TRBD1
CASSLVSTRTGGTGELFF
TGTGCCAGCAGCTTAGTATCCACGAGGACAGGGGGGACCGGGGAGCTGTTTTTT
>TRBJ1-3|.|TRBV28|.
CASSAGEVSGNTIYF
TGTGCCAGCAGTGCCGGGGAGGTCTCTGGAAACACCATATATTTT